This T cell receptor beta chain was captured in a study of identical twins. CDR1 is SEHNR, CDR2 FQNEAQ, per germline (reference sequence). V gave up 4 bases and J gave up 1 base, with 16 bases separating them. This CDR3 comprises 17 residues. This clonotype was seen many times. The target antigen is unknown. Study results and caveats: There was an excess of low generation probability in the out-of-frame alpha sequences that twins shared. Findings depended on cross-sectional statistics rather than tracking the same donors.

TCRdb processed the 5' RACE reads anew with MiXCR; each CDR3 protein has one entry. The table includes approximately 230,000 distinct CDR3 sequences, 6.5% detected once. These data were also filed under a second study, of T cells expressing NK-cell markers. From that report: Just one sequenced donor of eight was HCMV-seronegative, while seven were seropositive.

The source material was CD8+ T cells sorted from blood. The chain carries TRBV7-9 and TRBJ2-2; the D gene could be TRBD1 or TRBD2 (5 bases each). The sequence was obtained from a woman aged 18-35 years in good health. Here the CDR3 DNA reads TGTGCCAGCAGCTCCCGGGGTAGGGGAAAGAACACCGGGGAGCTGTTTTTT. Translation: CASSSRGRGKNTGELFF.